The 21 T cell receptor beta chains in this list originate from one sample, sequenced in a study of blood T cell repertoires in COVID-19. The assay was immunoSEQ multiplex PCR, and TCRdb's table has in-frame clones only and misses some. The data contain around 120,000 clones, 86% of them seen just once; the ten biggest clones take up about 8%. Sequenced material: peripheral blood. Receptor source: a man aged 65 to 79 who had recovered from COVID-19.

The V and J genes are TRBV5-6 and TRBJ1-1; 7 nucleotides agree with TRBD1. The V gene end was trimmed by 0 bases and the J gene end by 4 bases; junction bases not matched to a gene: 3. Per germline, CDR1 SGHDT and CDR2 YYEEEE. The CDR3 sequence is 14 residues long. For the CDR3, the DNA is TGTGCCAGCAGCTTGGAGAGGGGGCTCACTGAAGCTTTCTTT. It codes for CASSLERGLTEAFF. Complete variable domain (other parts from reference TRBV5-6 and TRBJ1-1): DAGVTQSPTHLIKTRGQQVTLRCSPKSGHDTVSWYQQALGQGPQFIFQYYEEEERQRGNFPDRFSGHQFPNYSSELNVNALLLGDSALYLCASSLERGLTEAFFGQGTRLTVV.

The chain joins TRBV5-1 to TRBJ2-3; 9 nucleotides line up with TRBD2. The CDR3 has 17 residues. The V gene end was trimmed by 0 bases and the J gene end by 2 bases; junction bases not matched to a gene: 7. CDR1 and CDR2 from the germline V gene are SGHRS and YFSETQ. This CDR3 is CASSLGASGDYTDTQYF. CDR3 nucleotide sequence: TGCGCCAGCAGCTTGGGGGCTAGCGGGGACTACACAGATACGCAGTATTTT.

This sequence joins TRBV5-6 and TRBJ1-1; no firm D call. Germline CDR1 reads SGHDT; CDR2 reads YYEEEE. The CDR3 totals 13 residues. V lost 7 bases and J lost 2, with 12 bases in between. CDR3 region: CASERQSNTEAFF. The CDR3 DNA follows: TGTGCCAGCGAGCGCCAGAGCAACACTGAAGCTTTCTTT. Complete variable domain (other parts from reference TRBV5-6 and TRBJ1-1): DAGVTQSPTHLIKTRGQQVTLRCSPKSGHDTVSWYQQALGQGPQFIFQYYEEEERQRGNFPDRFSGHQFPNYSSELNVNALLLGDSALYLCASERQSNTEAFFGQGTRLTVV.

This chain links TRBV18 with TRBJ2-7; weak D call: TRBD1 (5 bases). The CDR3 is made up of 15 amino acids. Trimming removed 0 bases at V and 1 base at J, with 10 bases between. CDR1 KGHSH and CDR2 LQKENI come from the germline V gene. CDR3 nucleotide sequence: TGTGCCAGCTCACCACCTCCAGGGTGGTCCTACGAGCAGTACTTC. Its translation is CASSPPPGWSYEQYF.

The chain uses TRBV30 and TRBJ2-1; TRBD2 matches at 14 bases. This CDR3 is 16 amino acids long. Germline CDR1 is GTSNPN and CDR2 is SVGIG (reference sequence). The V gene end was trimmed by 1 base and the J gene end by 9 bases; junction bases not matched to a gene: 8. The CDR3 loop reads CAWSGRGLAGAGEQFF. CDR3 nucleotides: TGTGCCTGGAGTGGGAGGGGACTAGCGGGAGCAGGTGAGCAGTTCTTC. The full variable domain, rest sourced from reference TRBV30 and TRBJ2-1, is SQTIHQWPATLVQPVGSPLSLECTVEGTSNPNLYWYRQAAGRGLQLLFYSVGIGQISSEVPQNLSASRPQDRQFILSSKKLLLSDSGFYLCAWSGRGLAGAGEQFFGPGTRLTVL.

CDR3: CASSPSRARNIQYF. CDR3 DNA sequence: TGCGCCAGCAGCCCCAGTAGAGCGAGGAACATTCAGTACTTC. This chain uses TRBV4-3 with TRBJ2-4, with D unresolved. This CDR3 contains 14 residues. Germline CDR1 reads LGHNA; CDR2 reads YSLEER. Trimming removed 4 bases from V and 7 bases from J, with 14 bases in between.

This chain links TRBV19 with TRBJ2-3; 11 nucleotides agree with TRBD2. CDR1 and CDR2 from the germline V gene are LNHDA and SQIVND (reference sequence). The trim removed 4 bases at V and 1 base at J, leaving 1 base unmatched. The CDR3 spans 15 residues. CDR3 protein: CASSTLAGGTDTQYF. CDR3 coding DNA: TGTGCCAGTAGTACACTAGCGGGGGGCACAGATACGCAGTATTTT. The variable domain in full, with the rest retrieved from reference TRBV19 and TRBJ2-3, is DGGITQSPKYLFRKEGQNVTLSCEQNLNHDAMYWYRQDPGQGLRLIYYSQIVNDFQKGDIAEGYSVSREKKESFPLTVTSAQKNPTAFYLCASSTLAGGTDTQYFGPGTRLTVL.

This chain connects TRBV2 to TRBJ1-2; D unresolved. The CDR3 is 13 residues long. V shed 3 bases and J shed 8 bases, with 13 bases lying between them. The germline V gene has CDR1 SNHLY and CDR2 FYNNEI. The CDR3 protein is CASSDRSSFGYTF. The CDR3, as DNA: TGTGCCAGCAGTGACAGGTCGTCGTTCGGCTACACCTTC.

On this clone: The junction shows a germline mismatch at one end, possibly a read error. This chain links TRBV28 with TRBJ2-5; TRBD2 aligns across 11 bases. The germline CDR1 and CDR2 sequences are MDHEN and SYDVKM. The CDR3 is made up of 12 amino acids. The CDR3 is CASSPNPGLADF. CDR3 bases: TGTGCCAGCAGTCCAAACCCGGGACTAGCGGACTTC.

This clone was found many times. The chain is built from TRBV28 and TRBJ1-3, with a tentative D call TRBD1 (5 bases). This CDR3 is built from 13 residues. V was pared by 6 bases and J by 2 bases, with 8 bases between. CDR1 is MDHEN and CDR2 is SYDVKM in the germline V gene. For the CDR3, the DNA is TGTGCCAGCAGACCGACAGCTGGAAACACCATATATTTT. It yields the protein CASRPTAGNTIYF. Full variable domain (rest looked up from reference TRBV28 and TRBJ1-3): DVKVTQSSRYLVKRTGEKVFLECVQDMDHENMFWYRQDPGLGLRLIYFSYDVKMKEKGDIPEGYSVSREKKERFSLILESASTNQTSMYLCASRPTAGNTIYFGEGSWLTVV.

The chain carries TRBV3-1 (or the pseudogene TRBV3-2) and TRBJ2-1, with 9 bases identical to TRBD2. V lost 4 bases to trimming and J lost 5 bases; unmatched junction nucleotides: 9. This CDR3 is built from 16 residues. Per germline, CDR1 LGHDT and CDR2 YNNKEL (reference sequence). The CDR3 DNA follows: TGTGCCAGCAGCCGGGATAGCGGGAGTTGGGACAATGAGCAGTTCTTC. Translated, it gives CASSRDSGSWDNEQFF.

V gene TRBV2 combines with J gene TRBJ1-2, with no clear D. The germline CDR1 and CDR2 sequences are SNHLY and FYNNEI. This CDR3 spans 14 amino acids. Trimming removed 7 bases from V and 2 bases from J, with 14 bases in between. CDR3: CASKEGGQNYGYTF. In DNA, the CDR3 is TGTGCCAGCAAAGAAGGAGGGCAGAACTATGGCTACACCTTC.

This clone showed up just a few times. The chain combines TRBV19 with TRBJ1-1; TRBD1 agrees at 8 bases. The CDR3 consists of 15 residues. V was pared by 6 bases and J by 1 base, with 7 bases of the junction left unmatched. CDR1 is LNHDA, CDR2 SQIVND, per germline (reference sequence). The CDR3 loop is CASRGQGWGNTEAFF. The CDR3 DNA is TGTGCCAGTAGAGGACAGGGTTGGGGGAACACTGAAGCTTTCTTT.

The rearrangement uses TRBV30 and TRBJ2-7; 8 bases map to TRBD1. Germline V gives CDR1 GTSNPN, CDR2 SVGIG (reference sequence). The CDR3 is 13 residues long. J lost 3 bases, V lost 1 base, and 2 bases had no gene match. The DNA of the CDR3 is TGTGCCTGGAGTGCCGGGACAGGCTACGAGCAGTACTTC. It is translated as CAWSAGTGYEQYF.

This chain joins TRBV2 and TRBJ1-1, with unresolved D. The CDR3 is 13 amino acids. The germline V gene encodes CDR1 SNHLY and CDR2 FYNNEI. V was trimmed by 3 bases and J by 2 bases, leaving 7 bases between them. The CDR3 sequence: CASSEEGNTEAFF. CDR3 DNA: TGTGCCAGCAGTGAGGAGGGTAACACTGAAGCTTTCTTT.

The V gene is TRBV5-6, the J gene TRBJ2-5; 8 nucleotides agree with TRBD1. Trimming at V came to 5 bases and at J to 5 bases, leaving 8 bases not matched to a gene. The CDR3 has 14 amino acids. Per the germline V gene, CDR1 is SGHDT and CDR2 is YYEEEE. CDR3 region: CASSNGQGSETQYF. The CDR3 coding sequence is TGTGCCAGCAGTAATGGACAGGGCAGTGAGACCCAGTACTTC.

A word on this clone: The junction shows a germline mismatch at one end, possibly a read error. The chain combines TRBV24-1 with TRBJ2-3, with 11 positions matching TRBD2. The CDR3 is made up of 13 amino acids. Germline V lookup: CDR1 KGHDR, CDR2 SFDVKD. For the CDR3, the DNA is TGTGCCACCAGTGCCCCTACTAGCGGGAGCCCCTTTTTT. It translates to CATSAPTSGSPFF.

This clone was picked up one time. The gene calls are TRBV5-4 and TRBJ1-1, with 10 positions matching TRBD1. The CDR3 covers 15 residues. V lost 2 bases and J lost 6; bases outside the gene matches: 7. Germline V CDR1 and CDR2: SGHNT, YYREEE (reference sequence). DNA of the CDR3: TGTGCCAGCAGCTTCTCCCGACAGGGGGCCGCTGAAGCTTTCTTT. The encoded protein is CASSFSRQGAAEAFF. The complete variable domain, with remaining parts taken from reference TRBV5-4 and TRBJ1-1, reads ETGVTQSPTHLIKTRGQQVTLRCSSQSGHNTVSWYQQALGQGPQFIFQYYREEENGRGNFPPRFSGLQFPNYSSELNVNALELDDSALYLCASSFSRQGAAEAFFGQGTRLTVV.

This clone was seen a few times. The chain carries TRBV27 and TRBJ2-7; D is undetermined. Germline CDR1 and CDR2: MNHEY and SMNVEV (reference sequence). The CDR3 has 14 amino acids. With 3 bases removed from V and 7 bases from J, the gap between germline ends came to 16 bases. The CDR3 nucleotides are TGTGCCAGCAGTTTCTCCGCCCCTCAAGAGGAGCAGTACTTC. The encoded protein is CASSFSAPQEEQYF.

The V call is TRBV6-5, the J call TRBJ1-2; 8 bases agree with TRBD1. The CDR3 covers 13 residues. The V gene's germline CDR1 is MNHEY and CDR2 SVGAGI. Trimming took 6 bases from V and 4 from J; bases not matched to a gene: 4. The DNA of the CDR3 is TGTGCCAGCAGGGCAGGGGGCGCCTATGGCTACACCTTC. The encoded protein is CASRAGGAYGYTF.

V gene TRBV28 combines with J gene TRBJ1-3; the match to TRBD1 covers 7 bases. This CDR3 region has 16 residues. The trim removed 7 bases at V and 3 bases at J, leaving 12 bases unmatched. The germline gives CDR1 MDHEN, CDR2 SYDVKM. The CDR3 sequence is CASNPSTGVDGNTIYF. The CDR3 DNA is TGTGCCAGCAACCCCTCCACAGGGGTGGATGGAAACACCATATATTTT.